The rows below give T cell receptor beta chains drawn from one sample of a study of CD8 T cells in Susac syndrome. TCRdb independently ran MiXCR on the immunoSEQ multiplex PCR reads; one entry per CDR3 protein. The sample lists 330,000 or so distinct CDR3 sequences; over 75% were seen once. The sequencing input was CD8+ T cells from PBMCs. The receptors were gathered from a human donor with multiple sclerosis. The CDR3 runs from the conserved cysteine through the conserved F or W. A D gene is named only where the DNA matches it firmly. The size entry is marked missing in some rows and otherwise reads once, few, many or a size class.

v_gene: TRBV4-3
abundance: few
d_gene: TRBD2
j_gene: TRBJ2-7
CDR3nt: TGCGCCAGCAGCCAAGGGTTATCACTAGCGCCTTCCTACGAGCAGTACTTC
CDR3aa: CASSQGLSLAPSYEQYF

v_gene: TRBV19
abundance: NA
d_gene: NA
j_gene: TRBJ2-1
CDR3nt: TGTGCCAGTAGTGGAGGGCCACATGAGCAGTTCTTC
CDR3aa: CASSGGPHEQFF

v_gene: TRBV27
abundance: NA
d_gene: TRBD1
j_gene: TRBJ2-4
CDR3nt: TGTGCCAGCAGTTACGGACAGGGGAACATTCAGTACTTC
CDR3aa: CASSYGQGNIQYF

v_gene: TRBV6-2/TRBV6-3
abundance: NA
d_gene: NA
j_gene: TRBJ2-1
CDR3nt: TGTGCCAGCAGTTACCCAGCGGGCCTCTCCTACAATGAGCAGTTCTTC
CDR3aa: CASSYPAGLSYNEQFF

v_gene: TRBV5-8
abundance: NA
d_gene: NA
j_gene: TRBJ2-7
CDR3nt: TGTGCCAGCATTCAATACCGGGATTCTGCCTACGAGCAGTACTTC
CDR3aa: CASIQYRDSAYEQYF

v_gene: TRBV9
abundance: NA
d_gene: TRBD2
j_gene: TRBJ2-1
CDR3nt: TGTGCCAGCAGCGTAGCTAGCGGGAGAGATGTTGAGCAGTTCTTC
CDR3aa: CASSVASGRDVEQFF

v_gene: TRBV6-5
abundance: NA
d_gene: NA
j_gene: TRBJ2-7
CDR3nt: TGTGCCAGCACCTTAGACAGCCGATCCTACGAGCAGTACTTC
CDR3aa: CASTLDSRSYEQYF

v_gene: TRBV12-3/TRBV12-4
abundance: NA
d_gene: NA
j_gene: TRBJ1-5
CDR3nt: TGTGCCAGCAATCACCCTAATCAGCCCCAGCATTTT
CDR3aa: CASNHPNQPQHF

v_gene: TRBV6-1
abundance: NA
d_gene: NA
j_gene: TRBJ2-5
CDR3nt: TGTGCCAGCAGTGAAACCGGGGGATCACAAGAGACCCAGTACTTC
CDR3aa: CASSETGGSQETQYF

v_gene: TRBV6-6
abundance: NA
d_gene: NA
j_gene: TRBJ2-3
CDR3nt: TGTGCCAGCACCGACGTTAGCACAGATACGCAGTATTTT
CDR3aa: CASTDVSTDTQYF

v_gene: TRBV12-3/TRBV12-4
abundance: NA
d_gene: NA
j_gene: TRBJ2-5
CDR3nt: TGTGCCAGCACCTCCGGGGGTGGAGAGACCCAGTACTTC
CDR3aa: CASTSGGGETQYF

v_gene: TRBV19
abundance: few
d_gene: TRBD1
j_gene: TRBJ1-5
CDR3nt: TGTGCCAGTAGTACGACAGGGTCTCAGCCCCAGCATTTT
CDR3aa: CASSTTGSQPQHF

v_gene: TRBV7-9
abundance: NA
d_gene: TRBD2
j_gene: TRBJ2-7
CDR3nt: TGTGCCAGCAGCGCAGCTCCTAGCGGGGCCTACGAGCAGTACTTC
CDR3aa: CASSAAPSGAYEQYF

v_gene: TRBV6-2/TRBV6-3
abundance: NA
d_gene: TRBD1
j_gene: TRBJ2-1
CDR3nt: TGTGCCAGCAGTCCAGGGACAGGGCACAATGAGCAGTTCTTC
CDR3aa: CASSPGTGHNEQFF

v_gene: TRBV10-3
abundance: NA
d_gene: NA
j_gene: TRBJ2-5
CDR3nt: TGTGCCATCAGTGACAATCTACCAACTTCCGAGACCCAGTACTTC
CDR3aa: CAISDNLPTSETQYF